This TCR beta chain was sequenced during a study of shared clonotypes between healthy human individuals. Germline V lookup: CDR1 SGDLS, CDR2 YYNGEE. CDR3 length: 13 amino acids. V lost 7 bases to trimming and J lost 3 bases, with 14 bases between them. The method was immunoSEQ multiplex PCR; TCRdb's version includes in-frame clones alone and lacks a portion of them. The sample holds about half a million clones, around 80% seen once. The sequenced sample consisted of PBMCs. The receptor was isolated from a woman in her 40s in good health. Some clones in this sample may be carry-over from other donors' samples. The rearrangement uses TRBV9 and TRBJ2-7; D remains unclear. Here the CDR3 reads CASGAGKHYEQYF. As DNA, the CDR3 is TGTGCCAGCGGAGCAGGCAAACACTACGAGCAGTACTTC.